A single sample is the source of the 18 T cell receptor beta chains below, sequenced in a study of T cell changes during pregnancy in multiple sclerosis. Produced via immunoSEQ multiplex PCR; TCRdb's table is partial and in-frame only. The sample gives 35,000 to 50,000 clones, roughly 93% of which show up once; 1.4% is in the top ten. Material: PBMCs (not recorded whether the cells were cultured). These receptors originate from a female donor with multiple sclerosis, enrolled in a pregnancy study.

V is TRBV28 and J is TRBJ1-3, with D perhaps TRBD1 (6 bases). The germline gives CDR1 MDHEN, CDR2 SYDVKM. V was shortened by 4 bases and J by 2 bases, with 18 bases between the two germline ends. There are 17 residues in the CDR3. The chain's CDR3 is CASSSAGRGRAGNTIYF. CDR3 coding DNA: TGTGCCAGCAGTTCGGCCGGCCGGGGGCGCGCTGGAAACACCATATATTTT. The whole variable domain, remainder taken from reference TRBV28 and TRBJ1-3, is DVKVTQSSRYLVKRTGEKVFLECVQDMDHENMFWYRQDPGLGLRLIYFSYDVKMKEKGDIPEGYSVSREKKERFSLILESASTNQTSMYLCASSSAGRGRAGNTIYFGEGSWLTVV.

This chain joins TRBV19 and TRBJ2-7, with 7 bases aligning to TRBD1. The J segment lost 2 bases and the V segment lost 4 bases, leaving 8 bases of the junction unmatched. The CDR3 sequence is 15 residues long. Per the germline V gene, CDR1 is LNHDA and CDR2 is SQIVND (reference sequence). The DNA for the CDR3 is TGTGCCAGTAGTAGGCCGGGACAGATCCCCTACGAGCAGTACTTC. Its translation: CASSRPGQIPYEQYF.

CDR3 protein: CASSFSRISYEQYF. As DNA, the CDR3 is TGTGCCAGCAGTTTTTCCAGGATCAGCTACGAGCAGTACTTC. The chain couples TRBV28 to TRBJ2-7; no clear D gene. CDR3 length equals 14 residues. Per germline, CDR1 MDHEN and CDR2 SYDVKM. Trimming stripped 3 bases from V and 3 bases from J, with 12 bases between.

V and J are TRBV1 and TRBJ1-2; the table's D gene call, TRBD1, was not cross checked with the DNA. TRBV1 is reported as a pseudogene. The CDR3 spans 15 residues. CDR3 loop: CTSSQGIRGNYGYTF. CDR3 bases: TGCACCAGCAGCCAAGGGATCAGGGGAAACTATGGCTACACCTTC.

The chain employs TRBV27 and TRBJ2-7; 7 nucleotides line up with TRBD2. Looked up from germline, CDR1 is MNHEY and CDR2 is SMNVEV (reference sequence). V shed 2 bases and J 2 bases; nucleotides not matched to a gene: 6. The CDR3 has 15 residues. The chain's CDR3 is CASSLGGEPTYEQYF. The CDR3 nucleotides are TGTGCCAGCAGTTTAGGGGGGGAGCCAACCTACGAGCAGTACTTC.

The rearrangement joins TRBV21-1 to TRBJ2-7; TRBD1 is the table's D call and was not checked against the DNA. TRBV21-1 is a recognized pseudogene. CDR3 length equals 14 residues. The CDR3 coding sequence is TGTGCCAGCAGCAAAGGTGGGCAAAACTACGAGCAGTACTTC. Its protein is CASSKGGQNYEQYF.

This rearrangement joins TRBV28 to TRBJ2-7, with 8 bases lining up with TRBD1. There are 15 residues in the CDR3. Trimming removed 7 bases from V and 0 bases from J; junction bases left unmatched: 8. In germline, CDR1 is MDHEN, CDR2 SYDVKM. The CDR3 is CASTNTGGSSYEQYF. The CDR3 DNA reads TGTGCCAGCACCAACACAGGGGGAAGCTCCTACGAGCAGTACTTC.

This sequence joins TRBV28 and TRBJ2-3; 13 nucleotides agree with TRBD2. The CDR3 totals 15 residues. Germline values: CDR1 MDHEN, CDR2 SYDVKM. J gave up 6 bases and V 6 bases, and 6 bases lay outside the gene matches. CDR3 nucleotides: TGTGCCAGCAGCCCTGGACTAGCGGGAGCTGATACGCAGTATTTT. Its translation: CASSPGLAGADTQYF.

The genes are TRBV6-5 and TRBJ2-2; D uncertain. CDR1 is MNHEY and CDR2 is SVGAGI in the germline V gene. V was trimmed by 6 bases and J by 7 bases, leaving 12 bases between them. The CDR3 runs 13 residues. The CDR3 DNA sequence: TGTGCCAGCAGGAAACGCCTGTTCGGGGAGCTGTTTTTT. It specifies CASRKRLFGELFF.

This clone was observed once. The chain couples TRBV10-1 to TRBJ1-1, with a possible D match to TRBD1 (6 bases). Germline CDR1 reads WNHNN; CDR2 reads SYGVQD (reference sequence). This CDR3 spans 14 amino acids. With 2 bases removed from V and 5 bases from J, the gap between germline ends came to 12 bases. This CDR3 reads CASSEGGLGTEAFF. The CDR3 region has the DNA TGCGCCAGCAGTGAGGGGGGGCTGGGGACTGAAGCTTTCTTT.

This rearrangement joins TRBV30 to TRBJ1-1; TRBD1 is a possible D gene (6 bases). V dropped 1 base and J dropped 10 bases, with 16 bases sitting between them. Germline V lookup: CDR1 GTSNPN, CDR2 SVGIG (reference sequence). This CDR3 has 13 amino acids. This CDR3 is CAWSANQGPGAFF. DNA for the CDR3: TGTGCCTGGAGTGCAAATCAGGGGCCAGGAGCTTTCTTT.

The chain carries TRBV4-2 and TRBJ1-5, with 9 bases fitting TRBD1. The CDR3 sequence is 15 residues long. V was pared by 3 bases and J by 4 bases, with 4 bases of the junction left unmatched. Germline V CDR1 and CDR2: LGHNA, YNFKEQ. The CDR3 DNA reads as TGTGCCAGCAGCCACGAGGGACAGGGAAATCAGCCCCAGCATTTT. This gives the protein CASSHEGQGNQPQHF.

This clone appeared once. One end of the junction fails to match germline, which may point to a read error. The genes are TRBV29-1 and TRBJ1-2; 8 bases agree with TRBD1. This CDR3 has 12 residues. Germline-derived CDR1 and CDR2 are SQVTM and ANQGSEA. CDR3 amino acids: CSVGGQDYGYTF. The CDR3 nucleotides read TGCAGCGTGGGGGGACAGGACTACGGCTACACCTTC.

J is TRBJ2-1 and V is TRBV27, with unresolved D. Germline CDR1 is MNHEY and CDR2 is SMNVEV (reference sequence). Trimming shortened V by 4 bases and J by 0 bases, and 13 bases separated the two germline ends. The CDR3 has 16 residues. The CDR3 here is CASSSLAGSSYNEQFF. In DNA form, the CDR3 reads TGTGCCAGCAGTTCCCTCGCAGGCAGCTCCTACAATGAGCAGTTCTTC.

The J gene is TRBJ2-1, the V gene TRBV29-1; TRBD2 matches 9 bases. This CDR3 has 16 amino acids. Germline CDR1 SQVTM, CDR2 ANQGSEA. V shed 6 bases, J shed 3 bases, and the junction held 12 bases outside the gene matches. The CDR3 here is CSVAPPGTSFYNEQFF. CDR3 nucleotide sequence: TGCAGCGTAGCCCCCCCCGGGACTAGCTTCTACAATGAGCAGTTCTTC.

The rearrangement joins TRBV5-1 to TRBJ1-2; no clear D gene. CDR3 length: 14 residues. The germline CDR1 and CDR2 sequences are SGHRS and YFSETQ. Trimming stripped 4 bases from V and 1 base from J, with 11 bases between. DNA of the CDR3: TGCGCCAGCAGCCCCTACGGGTTTAACTATGGCTACACCTTC. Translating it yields CASSPYGFNYGYTF.

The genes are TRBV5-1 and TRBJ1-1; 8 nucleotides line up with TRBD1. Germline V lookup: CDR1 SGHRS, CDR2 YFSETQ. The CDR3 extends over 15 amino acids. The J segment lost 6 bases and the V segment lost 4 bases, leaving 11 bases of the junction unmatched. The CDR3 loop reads CASSPWDAGGPEAFF. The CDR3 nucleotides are TGCGCCAGCAGCCCCTGGGATGCAGGGGGCCCTGAAGCTTTCTTT.

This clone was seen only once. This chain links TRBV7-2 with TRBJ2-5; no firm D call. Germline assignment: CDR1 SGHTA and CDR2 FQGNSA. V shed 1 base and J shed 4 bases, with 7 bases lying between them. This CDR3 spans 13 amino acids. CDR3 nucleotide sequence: TGTGCCAGCAGCTTAGAACGGAGAGAGACCCAGTACTTC. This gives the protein CASSLERRETQYF.